This T cell receptor (beta chain) was sequenced in a study of identical twins. Broader study findings: A cross-sectional statistical analysis, not follow-up of the same donors, supported the conclusions.

V trimming: 1 base; J trimming: 3 bases; junction bases outside the gene matches: 6. Germline CDR1 and CDR2: MGHRA and YSYEKL. The CDR3 sequence is 16 residues long. cDNA carried unique molecular identifiers, and a universal primer site was added by template switching. TCRdb reprocessed the 5' RACE reads via MiXCR and lists one record per CDR3 protein. The sample carries 1.5 million to 2 million distinct CDR3 sequences, 32% recorded once. Remarks on this clonotype: Its cognate antigen is unknown. A read error is possible here, since a much larger clone lies one base away.

Sequencing was done on a sample of cord blood. The receptor was isolated from a newborn girl in good health. The chain links TRBV4-1 to TRBJ2-1, with TRBD2 matching over 7 bases. The DNA of the CDR3 is TGCGCCAGCAGCCAAGTTGTGACTAGCTACTACAATGAGCAGTTCTTC. It encodes CASSQVVTSYYNEQFF.